The 8 T cell receptor beta chains listed next were all sequenced from one sample in a study of graft-versus-host responses after intestinal transplantation. TCRdb's table, derived via immunoSEQ multiplex PCR, lists solely in-frame clones and lacks some. The profile shows almost 85,000 clones, around 91% of them singletons. Their antigens are not known. Source: unstimulated CD4+ T cells sorted from spleen or lymph node cells, taken before intestinal transplant. These receptors all come from a human donor who received an intestinal transplant.

The chain links TRBV5-1 to TRBJ2-5; 8 nucleotides align to TRBD1. The CDR3 covers 15 residues. The germline V gene encodes CDR1 SGHRS and CDR2 YFSETQ. J lost 5 bases, V lost 4 bases, and 10 bases had no gene match. The CDR3 DNA is TGCGCCAGCAGCCCAGGGGGCGCGGCTCGGGAGACCCAGTACTTC. Protein product: CASSPGGAARETQYF.

The V call is TRBV6-4, the J call TRBJ2-5, with D maybe TRBD1 (6 bases). This CDR3 comprises 13 residues. V lost 7 bases, J lost 1 base, and 10 bases lay in between. Germline-derived CDR1 and CDR2 are MRHNA and SNTAGT. In DNA form, the CDR3 reads TGTGCCAGCAAAAACAGGGTCCAAGAGACCCAGTACTTC. Protein product: CASKNRVQETQYF.

The sample holds one count of this clone. This chain uses TRBV11-3 with TRBJ1-6; TRBD1 might be the D (6 bases). V gave up 3 bases and J gave up 0 bases, with 9 bases separating them. The germline V gene has CDR1 SGHNT and CDR2 YENEEA. This CDR3 contains 16 residues. The CDR3 loop is CASSFDRNSYNSPLHF. The CDR3 DNA follows: TGTGCCAGCAGCTTCGACAGGAACTCCTATAATTCACCCCTCCACTTT. The whole variable domain, filled in from reference TRBV11-3 and TRBJ1-6, reads EAGVVQSPRYKIIEKKQPVAFWCNPISGHNTLYWYLQNLGQGPELLIRYENEEAVDDSQLPKDRFSAERLKGVDSTLKIQPAELGDSAVYLCASSFDRNSYNSPLHFGNGTRLTVT.

This sequence joins TRBV15 and TRBJ1-2, with D unresolved. The CDR3 has 14 residues. CDR1 is LNHNV, CDR2 YYDKDF, per germline (reference sequence). Trimming took 0 bases from V and 3 from J, leaving 8 bases between them. The CDR3 here is CATSRDMRDYGYTF. As DNA, the CDR3 is TGTGCCACCAGCAGAGATATGCGGGACTATGGCTACACCTTC.

J is TRBJ2-1 and V is TRBV6-1, with 12 bases lining up with TRBD1. V shed 4 bases, J shed 8 bases, and the junction held 9 bases outside the gene matches. The CDR3 sequence is 16 residues long. Germline loops: CDR1 MNHNS, CDR2 SASEGT. The CDR3: CASSAPGQGARDEQFF. CDR3 in DNA: TGTGCCAGCAGTGCCCCGGGACAGGGGGCTAGGGATGAGCAGTTCTTC.

J is TRBJ1-4 and V is TRBV7-2; tentative D call: TRBD1 (5 bases). The CDR3 has 13 residues. The V end was cut by 4 bases, the J end by 6 bases, with 9 bases between. Germline V gives CDR1 SGHTA, CDR2 FQGNSA. The chain's CDR3 is CASSYRSDEKLFF. CDR3 nucleotides: TGTGCCAGCAGCTACAGGTCGGATGAAAAACTGTTTTTT.

This sequence joins TRBV19 and TRBJ1-5; perhaps TRBD1 as D (6 bases). This CDR3 spans 16 amino acids. The V end was cut by 6 bases, the J end by 4 bases, with 19 bases between. Germline loops: CDR1 LNHDA, CDR2 SQIVND (reference sequence). CDR3 loop: CASRSEDGRGNQPQHF. In DNA, the CDR3 is TGTGCCAGTAGATCGGAAGACGGCAGGGGAAATCAGCCCCAGCATTTT. Looking up the rest from reference TRBV19 and TRBJ1-5 gives the full variable domain: DGGITQSPKYLFRKEGQNVTLSCEQNLNHDAMYWYRQDPGQGLRLIYYSQIVNDFQKGDIAEGYSVSREKKESFPLTVTSAQKNPTAFYLCASRSEDGRGNQPQHFGDGTRLSIL.

CDR3 sequence reads: CASSAMSETQYF. CDR3 nucleotides: TGCGCCAGCAGCGCGATGTCGGAGACCCAGTACTTC. The chain joins TRBV5-1 to TRBJ2-5; D remains ambiguous. The CDR3 sequence is 12 residues long. The germline gives CDR1 SGHRS, CDR2 YFSETQ. V shed 4 bases and J shed 5 bases, with 9 bases lying between them.